Following are 21 T cell receptor beta chains from one sample sequenced in a study of blood T cell repertoires in COVID-19. TCRdb keeps only in-frame clones here, not all; method: immunoSEQ multiplex PCR. The profile covers more than 200,000 clones, with roughly 88% appearing a single time and 3.7% taken by the ten largest. Sequencing input: PBMCs or T cells enriched from blood (not recorded which). The source is a woman aged 25 to 39 who had been exposed to COVID-19.

This chain links TRBV29-1 with TRBJ1-3; tentatively, D is TRBD1 (5 bases). V was pared by 2 bases and J by 5 bases, with 10 bases between. Germline CDR1 and CDR2: SQVTM and ANQGSEA. The CDR3 is 13 amino acids. The DNA of the CDR3 is TGCAGCGTTGAAAAGGGGTCCCGAAACACCATATATTTT. Amino acids: CSVEKGSRNTIYF.

V and J are TRBV7-2 and TRBJ1-2; D uncertain. This CDR3 is built from 14 residues. The germline V and J ends were trimmed by 7 bases and 4 bases, with 16 bases remaining between them. CDR1 is SGHTA, CDR2 FQGNSA, per germline. In DNA, the CDR3 is TGTGCCAGCAAACACCCAGGTGATAGCTATGGCTACACCTTC. This sequence encodes CASKHPGDSYGYTF.

The chain links TRBV20-1 to TRBJ2-1; 7 bases map to TRBD2. Germline V CDR1 and CDR2: DFQATT, SNEGSKA (reference sequence). This CDR3 has 11 residues. Here the CDR3 reads CCGGSYNEQFF. The CDR3 DNA sequence: TGCTGCGGGGGCTCCTACAATGAGCAGTTCTTC.

J is TRBJ1-1 and V is TRBV4-1, with D possibly TRBD1 on 5 matching bases. This CDR3 has 14 residues. Per the germline V gene, CDR1 is MGHRA and CDR2 is YSYEKL. V lost 6 bases and J 4 bases, leaving 15 bases between the germline ends. The CDR3 DNA reads TGCGCCAGCAGATACGGCCTGGGGGGCACTGAAGCTTTCTTT. Translated, it gives CASRYGLGGTEAFF.

This clone was observed a handful of times. CDR3: CASSLELGQEGGSYGYTF. CDR3 in DNA: TGCGCCAGCAGCTTGGAGCTAGGACAGGAGGGAGGATCTTATGGCTACACCTTC. The chain is built from TRBV5-1 and TRBJ1-2; TRBD1 matches 7 bases. This CDR3 has 18 amino acids. Losses at the gene ends were 0 bases for V and 5 bases for J; bases not matched to a gene: 16. Germline lookup yields CDR1 SGHRS and CDR2 YFSETQ. Based on the CDR3 plus reference TRBV5-1 and TRBJ1-2, the full variable domain is KAGVTQTPRYLIKTRGQQVTLSCSPISGHRSVSWYQQTPGQGLQFLFEYFSETQRNKGNFPGRFSGRQFSNSRSEMNVSTLELGDSALYLCASSLELGQEGGSYGYTFGSGTRLTVV.

This sequence joins TRBV30 and TRBJ1-1, with a weak D call TRBD1 (6 bases). The CDR3 consists of 13 residues. Trimming removed 6 bases at V and 1 base at J, with 12 bases between. Germline V gene data show CDR1 as GTSNPN and CDR2 as SVGIG (reference sequence). As DNA, the CDR3 is TGTGCCTGCACGGGACATTGGAACACTGAAGCTTTCTTT. Its translation: CACTGHWNTEAFF.

The DNA of the CDR3 is TGTGCCAGCAGCCGAGGACAGGGGGTTGAAGCTTTCTTT. It encodes CASSRGQGVEAFF. This chain uses TRBV3-1 (or the pseudogene TRBV3-2) with TRBJ1-1; 10 nucleotides match TRBD1. Germline trimming cut 4 bases from V and 7 bases from J; bases unmatched to any gene: 3. The CDR3 contains 13 residues. The germline V gene encodes CDR1 LGHDT and CDR2 YNNKEL (reference sequence).

J is TRBJ2-5 and V is TRBV30, with 12 bases that match TRBD2. Germline V gives CDR1 GTSNPN, CDR2 SVGIG (reference sequence). Trimming cost V 7 bases and J 2 bases; bases outside gene matches: 14. There are 17 residues in the CDR3. The CDR3 reads CASSGREISPRQETQYF. The DNA of the CDR3 is TGTGCCTCTAGCGGGAGGGAGATCTCTCCACGTCAAGAGACCCAGTACTTC.

V usage is TRBV5-1 and J usage is TRBJ2-5; D possibly corresponds to TRBD2 (6 bases). V was trimmed by 1 base and J by 2 bases, leaving 15 bases between them. The CDR3 runs 16 residues. Germline CDR1 SGHRS, CDR2 YFSETQ. CDR3 nucleotide sequence: TGCGCCAGCAGCTTGCTCCTGGCGGGATCACAAGAGACCCAGTACTTC. Translating gives CASSLLLAGSQETQYF.

The chain is built from TRBV20-1 and TRBJ2-1, with a tentative D call TRBD2 (7 bases). The germline CDR1 and CDR2 sequences are DFQATT and SNEGSKA (reference sequence). V gave up 6 bases and J gave up 7 bases, with 10 bases separating them. This CDR3 contains 11 residues. The CDR3 is CSAEGGNEQFF. The CDR3 DNA reads as TGCAGTGCCGAGGGGGGGAATGAGCAGTTCTTC.

This clone was recorded once. The rearrangement links TRBV27 to TRBJ2-7; maybe TRBD2 (5 bases). The length of the CDR3 is 16 residues. Germline V lookup: CDR1 MNHEY, CDR2 SMNVEV (reference sequence). Trimming shortened V by 2 bases and J by 2 bases, and 16 bases separated the two germline ends. The CDR3 region is CASSLSRGHPTYEQYF. The CDR3 bases are TGTGCCAGCAGTTTAAGTAGAGGGCACCCGACCTACGAGCAGTACTTC.

The chain links TRBV4-2 to TRBJ2-3, with 8 bases fitting TRBD2. Germline values: CDR1 LGHNA, CDR2 YNFKEQ. The CDR3 contains 16 residues. V shed 4 bases, J shed 2 bases, and the junction held 8 bases outside the gene matches. Written as DNA, the CDR3 is TGTGCCAGCAGCCTCCGCGGGACTAGTAACACAGATACGCAGTATTTT. Its translation is CASSLRGTSNTDTQYF.

The gene calls are TRBV30 and TRBJ2-5; perhaps TRBD2 as D (6 bases). The V gene's germline CDR1 is GTSNPN and CDR2 SVGIG (reference sequence). V was clipped by 7 bases and J by 3 bases, with 15 bases between them. The CDR3 covers 13 residues. CDR3 in amino acids: CALRPGLKETQYF. In nucleotides, the CDR3 is TGTGCCTTGAGACCGGGACTCAAAGAGACCCAGTACTTC.

V and J are TRBV6-5 and TRBJ2-1; TRBD2 matches at 9 bases. This CDR3 is 15 amino acids long. After removal of 7 bases from V and 8 bases from J, the junction contained 12 bases not matched to a gene. In germline, CDR1 is MNHEY, CDR2 SVGAGI. CDR3 DNA: TGTGCCAGCAATCAGGCGGGAGGGCCATTTGATGAGCAGTTCTTC. The encoded protein is CASNQAGGPFDEQFF.

This CDR3 reads CASSLGRGRRDEKLFF. DNA for the CDR3: TGTGCCAGCAGCTTAGGAAGAGGAAGGAGGGATGAAAAACTGTTTTTT. The V call is TRBV7-6, the J call TRBJ1-4; D gene ambiguous. The CDR3 loop spans 16 amino acids. The V and J ends lost 1 base and 6 bases respectively, with 15 bases between them. CDR1 is SGHVS, CDR2 FNYEAQ, per germline. The complete variable domain, with remaining parts taken from reference TRBV7-6 and TRBJ1-4, reads GAGVSQSPRYKVTKRGQDVALRCDPISGHVSLYWYRQALGQGPEFLTYFNYEAQQDKSGLPNDRFSAERPEGSISTLTIQRTEQRDSAMYRCASSLGRGRRDEKLFFGSGTQLSVL.

A remark on this clone: Other DNA sequences of this sample code for an identical CDR3. The V gene is TRBV7-9, the J gene TRBJ2-7, with D possibly matching TRBD1 (6 bases). This CDR3 region has 11 residues. Germline V CDR1 and CDR2: SEHNR, FQNEAQ (reference sequence). Trimming cost V 9 bases and J 4 bases, with 10 bases left between them. This CDR3 reads CASTGSYEQYF. The CDR3 DNA sequence: TGTGCCAGTACAGGGAGTTACGAGCAGTACTTC.

V usage is TRBV4-1 and J usage is TRBJ1-4; perhaps TRBD1 as D (6 bases). From germline, CDR1 is MGHRA and CDR2 YSYEKL. This CDR3 comprises 14 residues. V gave up 4 bases and J gave up 8 bases, with 14 bases separating them. In DNA, the CDR3 is TGCGCCAGCAGCCTAGGGGGGGGAAAGGAAAAACTGTTTTTT. It yields the protein CASSLGGGKEKLFF.

The V and J genes are TRBV6-5 and TRBJ2-7; 7 nucleotides agree with TRBD2. Germline assignment: CDR1 MNHEY and CDR2 SVGAGI. This CDR3 contains 15 residues. V lost 7 bases, J lost 4 bases, and 13 bases stayed unmatched. The CDR3 coding sequence is TGTGCCAGCAAGGACCCGGGAGGACCGCATTACGAGCAGTACTTC. It is translated as CASKDPGGPHYEQYF.

V and J are TRBV6-5 and TRBJ2-1; D not resolved. From germline, CDR1 is MNHEY and CDR2 SVGAGI. Trimming shortened V by 7 bases and J by 0 bases, and 13 bases separated the two germline ends. The CDR3 is 15 amino acids. The CDR3 reads CASTHRGDSYNEQFF. For the CDR3, the DNA is TGTGCCAGCACGCACCGAGGCGACTCCTACAATGAGCAGTTCTTC.

This clone occurred a few times. This chain links TRBV11-2 with TRBJ2-1; D is ambiguous. Between the trimmed V and J ends, which lost 5 bases and 4 bases, there was a span of 12 bases. The CDR3 has 14 residues. Germline CDR1 SGHAT, CDR2 FQNNGV. CDR3 loop: CASSPLGFYNEQFF. The CDR3 DNA reads as TGTGCCAGCAGCCCCCTGGGCTTTTACAATGAGCAGTTCTTC.

The chain couples TRBV2 to TRBJ2-2, with 10 bases lining up with TRBD2. The CDR3 runs 15 residues. The germline V gene has CDR1 SNHLY and CDR2 FYNNEI. Losses at the gene ends were 1 base for V and 8 bases for J; bases not matched to a gene: 4. DNA for the CDR3: TGTGCCAGCAGTGAAGGGCTAGCGGGAGTGGGGGAGCTGTTTTTT. Encoded protein: CASSEGLAGVGELFF.